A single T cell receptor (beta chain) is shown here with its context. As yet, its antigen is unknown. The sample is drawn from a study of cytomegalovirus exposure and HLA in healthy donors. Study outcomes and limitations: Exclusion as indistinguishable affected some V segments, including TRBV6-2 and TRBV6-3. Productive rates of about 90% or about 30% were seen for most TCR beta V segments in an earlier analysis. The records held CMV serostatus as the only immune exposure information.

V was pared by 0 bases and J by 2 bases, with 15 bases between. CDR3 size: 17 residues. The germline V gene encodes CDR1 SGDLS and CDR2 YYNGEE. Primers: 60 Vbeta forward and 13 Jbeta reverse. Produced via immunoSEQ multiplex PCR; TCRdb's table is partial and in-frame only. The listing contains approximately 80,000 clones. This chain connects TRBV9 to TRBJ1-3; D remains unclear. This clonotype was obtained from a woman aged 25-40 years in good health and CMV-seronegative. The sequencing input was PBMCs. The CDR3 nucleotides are TGTGCCAGCAGCGTAGAGGCGGAAATTTGGACTGGAAACACCATATATTTT. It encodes CASSVEAEIWTGNTIYF.